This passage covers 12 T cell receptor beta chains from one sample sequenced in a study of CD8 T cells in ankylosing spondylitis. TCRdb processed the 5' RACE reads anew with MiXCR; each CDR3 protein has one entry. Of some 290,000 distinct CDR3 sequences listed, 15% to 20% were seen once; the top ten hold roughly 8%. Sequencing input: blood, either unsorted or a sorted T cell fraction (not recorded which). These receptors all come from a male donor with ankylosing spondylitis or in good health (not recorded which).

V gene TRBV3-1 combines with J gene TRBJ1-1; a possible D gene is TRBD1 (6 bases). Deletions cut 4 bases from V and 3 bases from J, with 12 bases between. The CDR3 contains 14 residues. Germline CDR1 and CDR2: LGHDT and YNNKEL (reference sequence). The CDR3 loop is CASSLTGGYTEAFF. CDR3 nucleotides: TGTGCCAGCAGCCTTACCGGGGGCTACACTGAAGCTTTCTTT.

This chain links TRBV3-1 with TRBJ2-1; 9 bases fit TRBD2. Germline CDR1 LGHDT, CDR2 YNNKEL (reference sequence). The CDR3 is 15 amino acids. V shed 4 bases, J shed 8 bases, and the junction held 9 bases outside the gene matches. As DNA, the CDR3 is TGTGCCAGCAGCCTCACGGCGGGAGGGTCCCATGAGCAGTTCTTC. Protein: CASSLTAGGSHEQFF.

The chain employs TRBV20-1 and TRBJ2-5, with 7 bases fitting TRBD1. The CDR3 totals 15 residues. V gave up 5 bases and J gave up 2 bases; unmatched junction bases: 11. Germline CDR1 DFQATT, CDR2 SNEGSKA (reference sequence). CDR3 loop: CSALRLDRVQETQYF. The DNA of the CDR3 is TGCAGTGCTCTCCGACTTGACAGGGTGCAAGAGACCCAGTACTTC.

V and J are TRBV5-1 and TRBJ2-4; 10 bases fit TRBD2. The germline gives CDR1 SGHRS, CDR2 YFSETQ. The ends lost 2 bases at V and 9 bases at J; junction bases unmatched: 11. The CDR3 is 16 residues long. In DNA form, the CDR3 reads TGCGCCAGCAGCTTTGAACTAGCGGGATCAGGGGGCATTCAGTACTTC. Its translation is CASSFELAGSGGIQYF.

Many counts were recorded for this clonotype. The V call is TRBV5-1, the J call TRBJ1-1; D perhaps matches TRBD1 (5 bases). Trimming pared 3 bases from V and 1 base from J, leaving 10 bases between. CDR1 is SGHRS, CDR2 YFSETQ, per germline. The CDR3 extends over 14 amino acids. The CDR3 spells CASSSRQWNTEAFF. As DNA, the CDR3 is TGCGCCAGCAGCTCGAGACAGTGGAACACTGAAGCTTTCTTT. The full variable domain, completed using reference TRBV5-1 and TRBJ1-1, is KAGVTQTPRYLIKTRGQQVTLSCSPISGHRSVSWYQQTPGQGLQFLFEYFSETQRNKGNFPGRFSGRQFSNSRSEMNVSTLELGDSALYLCASSSRQWNTEAFFGQGTRLTVV.

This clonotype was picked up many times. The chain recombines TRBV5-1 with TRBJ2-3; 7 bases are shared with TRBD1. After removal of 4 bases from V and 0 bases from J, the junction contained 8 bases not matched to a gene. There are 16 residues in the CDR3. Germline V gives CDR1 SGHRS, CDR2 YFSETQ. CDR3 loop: CASSQYNRGSTDTQYF. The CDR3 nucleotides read TGCGCCAGCAGCCAATACAACAGGGGCAGCACAGATACGCAGTATTTT.

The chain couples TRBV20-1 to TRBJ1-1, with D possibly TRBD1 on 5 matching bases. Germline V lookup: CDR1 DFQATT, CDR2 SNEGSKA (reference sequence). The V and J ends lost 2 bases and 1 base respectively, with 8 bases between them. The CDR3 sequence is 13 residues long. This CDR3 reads CSARHRPNTEAFF. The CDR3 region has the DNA TGCAGTGCTAGACACAGGCCGAACACTGAAGCTTTCTTT.

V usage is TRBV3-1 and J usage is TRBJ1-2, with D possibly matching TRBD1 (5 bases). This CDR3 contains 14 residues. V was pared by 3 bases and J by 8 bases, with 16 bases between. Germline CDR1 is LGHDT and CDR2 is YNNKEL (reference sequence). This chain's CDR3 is CASSHDGTAGGYTF. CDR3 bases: TGTGCCAGCAGCCATGACGGGACCGCGGGCGGCTACACCTTC.

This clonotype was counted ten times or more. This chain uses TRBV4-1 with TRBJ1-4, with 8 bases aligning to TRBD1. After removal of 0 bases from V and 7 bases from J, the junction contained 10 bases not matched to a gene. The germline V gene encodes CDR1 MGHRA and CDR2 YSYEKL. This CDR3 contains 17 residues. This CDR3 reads CASSQDPQGAQSEKLFF. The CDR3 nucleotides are TGCGCCAGCAGCCAAGACCCCCAGGGGGCGCAGAGTGAAAAACTGTTTTTT.

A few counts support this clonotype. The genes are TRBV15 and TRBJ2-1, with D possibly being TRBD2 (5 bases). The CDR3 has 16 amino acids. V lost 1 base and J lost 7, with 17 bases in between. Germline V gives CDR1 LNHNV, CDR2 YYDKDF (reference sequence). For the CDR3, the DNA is TGTGCCACCAGCAGAGTACGGGGTGGTGGGATGAATGAGCAGTTCTTC. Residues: CATSRVRGGGMNEQFF. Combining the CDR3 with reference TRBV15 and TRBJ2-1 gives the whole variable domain DAMVIQNPRYQVTQFGKPVTLSCSQTLNHNVMYWYQQKSSQAPKLLFHYYDKDFNNEADTPDNFQSRRPNTSFCFLDIRSPGLGDTAMYLCATSRVRGGGMNEQFFGPGTRLTVL.

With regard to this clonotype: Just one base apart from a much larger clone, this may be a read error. The CDR3 region has the DNA TGCAGCGTGACCCGGACTAGCGGGGAGACCCAGTACTTC. This sequence encodes CSVTRTSGETQYF. The chain employs TRBV29-1 and TRBJ2-5; 11 bases align to TRBD2. The CDR3 covers 13 residues. Per germline, CDR1 SQVTM and CDR2 ANQGSEA. J gave up 5 bases and V 6 bases, and 5 bases lay outside the gene matches. The whole variable domain, filled in from reference TRBV29-1 and TRBJ2-5, reads SAVISQKPSRDICQRGTSLTIQCQVDSQVTMMFWYRQQPGQSLTLIATANQGSEATYESGFVIDKFPISRPNLTFSTLTVSNMSPEDSSIYLCSVTRTSGETQYFGPGTRLLVL.

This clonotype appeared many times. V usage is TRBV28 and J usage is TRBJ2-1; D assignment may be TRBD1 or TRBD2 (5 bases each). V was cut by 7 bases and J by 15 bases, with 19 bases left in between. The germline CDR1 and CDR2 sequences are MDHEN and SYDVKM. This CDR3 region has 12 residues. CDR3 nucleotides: TGTGCCAGCAATACCCCCGGGACCAATCCGTTCTTC. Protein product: CASNTPGTNPFF.